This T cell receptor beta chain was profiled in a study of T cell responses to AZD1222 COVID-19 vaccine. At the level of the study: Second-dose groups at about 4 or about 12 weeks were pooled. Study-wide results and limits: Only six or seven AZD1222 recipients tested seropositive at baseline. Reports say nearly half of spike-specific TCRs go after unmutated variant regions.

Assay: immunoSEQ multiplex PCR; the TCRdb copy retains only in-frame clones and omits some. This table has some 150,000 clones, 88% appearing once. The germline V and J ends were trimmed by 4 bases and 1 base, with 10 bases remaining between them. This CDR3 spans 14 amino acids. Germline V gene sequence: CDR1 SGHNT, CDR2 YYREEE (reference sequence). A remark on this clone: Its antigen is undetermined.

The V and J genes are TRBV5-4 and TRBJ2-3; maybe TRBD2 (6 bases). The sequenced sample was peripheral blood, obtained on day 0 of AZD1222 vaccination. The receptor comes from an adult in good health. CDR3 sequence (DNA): TGTGCCAGCAGCCGGACTACGGGCACAGATACGCAGTATTTT. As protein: CASSRTTGTDTQYF.